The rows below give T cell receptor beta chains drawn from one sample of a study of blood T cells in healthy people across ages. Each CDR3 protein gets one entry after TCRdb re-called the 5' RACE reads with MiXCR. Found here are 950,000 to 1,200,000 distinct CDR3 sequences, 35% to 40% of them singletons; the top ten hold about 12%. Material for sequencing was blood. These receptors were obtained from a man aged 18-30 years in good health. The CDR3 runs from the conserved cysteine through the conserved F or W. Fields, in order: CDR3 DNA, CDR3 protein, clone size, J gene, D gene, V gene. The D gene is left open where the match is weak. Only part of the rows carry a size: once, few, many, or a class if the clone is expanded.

CDR3 DNA: TGTGCCAGCAGGCCACCTTCTGATACGCAGTATTTT
CDR3 protein: CASRPPSDTQYF
clone size: few
J gene: TRBJ2-3
D gene: .
V gene: TRBV6-5

CDR3 DNA: TGTGCCAGTACCCCAGGGAGGGACACTGAAGCTTTCTTT
CDR3 protein: CASTPGRDTEAFF
clone size: .
J gene: TRBJ1-1
D gene: .
V gene: TRBV19

CDR3 DNA: TGTGCCAGCATGACTAGCGGGGGGAAGACCCAGTACTTC
CDR3 protein: CASMTSGGKTQYF
clone size: .
J gene: TRBJ2-5
D gene: TRBD2
V gene: TRBV27

CDR3 DNA: TGTGCCAGCAGCTTTGACAGGACCCTAGAGACCCAGTACTTC
CDR3 protein: CASSFDRTLETQYF
clone size: few
J gene: TRBJ2-5
D gene: .
V gene: TRBV7-2

CDR3 DNA: TGTGCCAGCAGTGAAGCAACAGGGACTAATGAAAAACTGTTTTTT
CDR3 protein: CASSEATGTNEKLFF
clone size: few
J gene: TRBJ1-4
D gene: .
V gene: TRBV2

CDR3 DNA: TGTGCCAGCAGCCACACACCTCTAGCCAAAAACATTCAGTACTTC
CDR3 protein: CASSHTPLAKNIQYF
clone size: .
J gene: TRBJ2-4
D gene: .
V gene: TRBV3-1

CDR3 DNA: TGCAGTACTCCGGGAGTAAGTGAGCAGTTCTTC
CDR3 protein: CSTPGVSEQFF
clone size: .
J gene: TRBJ2-1
D gene: .
V gene: TRBV20-1

CDR3 DNA: TGTGCCAGCAGCTTAGCAGGGGACCACACTGAAGCTTTCTTT
CDR3 protein: CASSLAGDHTEAFF
clone size: few
J gene: TRBJ1-1
D gene: .
V gene: TRBV7-8

CDR3 DNA: TGTGCCAGCAGCTTAAGGGGTTTCACAGATACGCAGTATTTT
CDR3 protein: CASSLRGFTDTQYF
clone size: .
J gene: TRBJ2-3
D gene: .
V gene: TRBV7-2

CDR3 DNA: TGCGCCAGCAGCCAGACCGGGACAGGAAACTCCTACGAGCAGTACTTC
CDR3 protein: CASSQTGTGNSYEQYF
clone size: .
J gene: TRBJ2-7
D gene: TRBD1
V gene: TRBV4-1

CDR3 DNA: TGTGCCAGCAGTACCGGGACAGGGGGGGTCACTGAAGCTTTCTTT
CDR3 protein: CASSTGTGGVTEAFF
clone size: .
J gene: TRBJ1-1
D gene: TRBD1
V gene: TRBV7-3

CDR3 DNA: TGTGCCAGCAGCCCCCAACAGGGGCTTCCCTACAATGAGCAGTACTTC
CDR3 protein: CASSPQQGLPYNEQYF
clone size: .
J gene: TRBJ2-7
D gene: TRBD1
V gene: TRBV9

CDR3 DNA: TGTGCCAGTAGCATAGTTACGGTAACGGAACAGCCCCAGCATTTT
CDR3 protein: CASSIVTVTEQPQHF
clone size: .
J gene: TRBJ1-5
D gene: .
V gene: TRBV19

CDR3 DNA: TGTGCCAGCAGCTCCATTACACAGGGTAGACATGGCTACACCTTC
CDR3 protein: CASSSITQGRHGYTF
clone size: .
J gene: TRBJ1-2
D gene: .
V gene: TRBV7-2

CDR3 DNA: TGTGCCAGCGGCGGGCAGGCCACTGAAGCTTTCTTT
CDR3 protein: CASGGQATEAFF
clone size: .
J gene: TRBJ1-1
D gene: .
V gene: TRBV6-6

CDR3 DNA: TGCAGCGCAATGGAGGGCTATAGCAATCAGCCCCAGCATTTT
CDR3 protein: CSAMEGYSNQPQHF
clone size: .
J gene: TRBJ1-5
D gene: .
V gene: TRBV29-1

CDR3 DNA: TGTGCCAGCAGCTCCGGACAGGCCGACCGCGTATATGGCTACACCTTC
CDR3 protein: CASSSGQADRVYGYTF
clone size: .
J gene: TRBJ1-2
D gene: TRBD1
V gene: TRBV7-2

CDR3 DNA: TGTGCCAGCAGCACTCTGGGGTCGGCTACGCAGTATTTT
CDR3 protein: CASSTLGSATQYF
clone size: few
J gene: TRBJ2-3
D gene: .
V gene: TRBV7-2

CDR3 DNA: TGTGCCAGCAGTTACTCGATATTGGTAGGGTACAATGAGCAGTTCTTC
CDR3 protein: CASSYSILVGYNEQFF
clone size: .
J gene: TRBJ2-1
D gene: .
V gene: TRBV6-2/TRBV6-3

CDR3 DNA: TGTGCCAGCAGCCCCCTCAGGGACAGCCAAATGAACACTGAAGCTTTCTTT
CDR3 protein: CASSPLRDSQMNTEAFF
clone size: .
J gene: TRBJ1-1
D gene: TRBD1
V gene: TRBV7-2

CDR3 DNA: TGCAGGGGGGGGGTCCCTGGAGCACCCCTCCACTTT
CDR3 protein: CRGGVPGAPLHF
clone size: .
J gene: TRBJ1-6
D gene: .
V gene: TRBV20-1

CDR3 DNA: TGCAGCGTTGTAGGGGTCCATGGCTACACCTTC
CDR3 protein: CSVVGVHGYTF
clone size: .
J gene: TRBJ1-2
D gene: .
V gene: TRBV29-1

CDR3 DNA: TGTGCCAGCAGTGTGGCGACGGCCTACGAGCAGTACTTC
CDR3 protein: CASSVATAYEQYF
clone size: .
J gene: TRBJ2-7
D gene: .
V gene: TRBV27

CDR3 DNA: TGTGCCAGCAGCCCTCCGGCGACACGTGTCCGATCTAGCAATCAGCCCCAGCATTTT
CDR3 protein: CASSPPATRVRSSNQPQHF
clone size: few
J gene: TRBJ1-5
D gene: .
V gene: TRBV3-1

CDR3 DNA: TGTGCCAGCGACATTAGCACAGATACGCAGTATTTT
CDR3 protein: CASDISTDTQYF
clone size: many
J gene: TRBJ2-3
D gene: .
V gene: TRBV2

CDR3 DNA: TGCAGTGCTAGAGATGGTCCGGGACAGGATGGCTACACCTTC
CDR3 protein: CSARDGPGQDGYTF
clone size: few
J gene: TRBJ1-2
D gene: TRBD1
V gene: TRBV20-1

CDR3 DNA: TGCGCCAGCAGCCAAGGTGGGAAAACTGAAGCTTTCTTT
CDR3 protein: CASSQGGKTEAFF
clone size: .
J gene: TRBJ1-1
D gene: .
V gene: TRBV4-3

CDR3 DNA: TGCAGTGCTAGAGGGGCGACAGCGAAAAATCAGCCCCAGCATTTT
CDR3 protein: CSARGATAKNQPQHF
clone size: .
J gene: TRBJ1-5
D gene: .
V gene: TRBV20-1

CDR3 DNA: TGTGCCATCAGTGGGTTTAGCGCGAACACAGATACGCAGTATTTT
CDR3 protein: CAISGFSANTDTQYF
clone size: many
J gene: TRBJ2-3
D gene: .
V gene: TRBV10-3

CDR3 DNA: TGTGCCATCAAAGGGGACAGGGGCCATCAGCCCCAGCATTTT
CDR3 protein: CAIKGDRGHQPQHF
clone size: .
J gene: TRBJ1-5
D gene: TRBD1
V gene: TRBV10-3

CDR3 DNA: TGTGCCAGCAGCTTAGTGGGGACAAGGGCTTACGAGCAGTACTTC
CDR3 protein: CASSLVGTRAYEQYF
clone size: .
J gene: TRBJ2-7
D gene: .
V gene: TRBV7-8

CDR3 DNA: TGTGCCAGCAGTTACAGGTTCAGCACAGATACGCAGTATTTT
CDR3 protein: CASSYRFSTDTQYF
clone size: .
J gene: TRBJ2-3
D gene: .
V gene: TRBV6-5

CDR3 DNA: TGTGCCAGCAGTCTAAATCGACAGGGCTACACCTTC
CDR3 protein: CASSLNRQGYTF
clone size: .
J gene: TRBJ1-2
D gene: .
V gene: TRBV12-3/TRBV12-4

CDR3 DNA: TGTGCCAGCAGTCTGGGGTTCACCGGCAATCAGCCCCAGCATTTT
CDR3 protein: CASSLGFTGNQPQHF
clone size: few
J gene: TRBJ1-5
D gene: .
V gene: TRBV12-3/TRBV12-4

CDR3 DNA: TGTGCCAGCAGCGCGAGACTAGCGAGGCTTACAGATACGCAGTATTTT
CDR3 protein: CASSARLARLTDTQYF
clone size: .
J gene: TRBJ2-3
D gene: TRBD2
V gene: TRBV7-9

CDR3 DNA: TGCAGTGCTAGAGCCGGACAGGGGCTTTTAAATGAGCAGTTCTTC
CDR3 protein: CSARAGQGLLNEQFF
clone size: .
J gene: TRBJ2-1
D gene: TRBD1
V gene: TRBV20-1

CDR3 DNA: TGTGCCAGCAGTTACTGGGGGGTTGCTTCACCCCTCCACTTT
CDR3 protein: CASSYWGVASPLHF
clone size: .
J gene: TRBJ1-6
D gene: .
V gene: TRBV6-5

CDR3 DNA: TGTGCCAGCAGTGTGGGGCTTTTCCTGGATGAGCAGTTCTTC
CDR3 protein: CASSVGLFLDEQFF
clone size: .
J gene: TRBJ2-1
D gene: .
V gene: TRBV2

CDR3 DNA: TGTGCCAGCAGTTTAAGTTCCCTAAGCTGGGGCTACACCTTC
CDR3 protein: CASSLSSLSWGYTF
clone size: once
J gene: TRBJ1-2
D gene: .
V gene: TRBV12-3/TRBV12-4

CDR3 DNA: TGTGCCATCAGTGATACAGGAGGGCTGTTTTTT
CDR3 protein: CAISDTGGLFF
clone size: few
J gene: TRBJ1-4
D gene: .
V gene: TRBV10-3

CDR3 DNA: TGCAGTGCTAGCGCGGGATCCGGCAATCAGCCCCAGCATTTT
CDR3 protein: CSASAGSGNQPQHF
clone size: .
J gene: TRBJ1-5
D gene: .
V gene: TRBV20-1

CDR3 DNA: TGTGCCAGCAGCTATTATGGACACCTGAACACCGGGGAGCTGTTTTTT
CDR3 protein: CASSYYGHLNTGELFF
clone size: .
J gene: TRBJ2-2
D gene: .
V gene: TRBV5-6

CDR3 DNA: TGTGCCAGCAGTTACTCACTTTATACGGGGGTAGATAGCAATGAGCAGTTCTTC
CDR3 protein: CASSYSLYTGVDSNEQFF
clone size: few
J gene: TRBJ2-1
D gene: .
V gene: TRBV6-2/TRBV6-3

CDR3 DNA: TGCAGCGTTGCCCGGACAGGGGACTACACTGAAGCTTTCTTT
CDR3 protein: CSVARTGDYTEAFF
clone size: .
J gene: TRBJ1-1
D gene: TRBD1
V gene: TRBV29-1

CDR3 DNA: TGTGCCAGCAGCAAATTTCCTTACAGGGGGAGTGAAGCTTTCTTT
CDR3 protein: CASSKFPYRGSEAFF
clone size: .
J gene: TRBJ1-1
D gene: .
V gene: TRBV21-1

CDR3 DNA: TGTGCCAGCAGCTTCGAGCGGGGCGCGAGCACAGATACGCAGTATTTT
CDR3 protein: CASSFERGASTDTQYF
clone size: few
J gene: TRBJ2-3
D gene: TRBD2
V gene: TRBV5-5

CDR3 DNA: TGTGCCAGCAGTGCTATGATTAATGAAAAACTGTTTTTT
CDR3 protein: CASSAMINEKLFF
clone size: .
J gene: TRBJ1-4
D gene: .
V gene: TRBV28

CDR3 DNA: TGTGCCAGCAGCCCTACAGGGACTGGTACGCAGTATTTT
CDR3 protein: CASSPTGTGTQYF
clone size: few
J gene: TRBJ2-3
D gene: .
V gene: TRBV7-9

CDR3 DNA: TGTGCCAGCAGACCGGCCTACAAAAACATTCAGTACTTC
CDR3 protein: CASRPAYKNIQYF
clone size: few
J gene: TRBJ2-4
D gene: .
V gene: TRBV27

CDR3 DNA: TGCGCCAGCAGCCTCTCAGAGGCCAGGAACACTGAAGCTTTCTTT
CDR3 protein: CASSLSEARNTEAFF
clone size: .
J gene: TRBJ1-1
D gene: .
V gene: TRBV4-1

CDR3 DNA: TGTGCCAGCAGCCAAGATCTCGACAGGGTGGGCGGTGGCTACACCTTC
CDR3 protein: CASSQDLDRVGGGYTF
clone size: .
J gene: TRBJ1-2
D gene: TRBD1
V gene: TRBV4-2

CDR3 DNA: TGTGCCAGCAGCCCGCAAATTCCTGGGGGGGAGGGGTTCACCTACGAGCAGTACTTC
CDR3 protein: CASSPQIPGGEGFTYEQYF
clone size: .
J gene: TRBJ2-7
D gene: TRBD2
V gene: TRBV7-2

CDR3 DNA: TGCGCCAGCAGCTTCTCCGGGCCAGAGACCCAGTACTTC
CDR3 protein: CASSFSGPETQYF
clone size: .
J gene: TRBJ2-5
D gene: .
V gene: TRBV5-1

CDR3 DNA: TGTGCCAGCAGTTATGGTCCAGCGGGGACCTACAATGAGCAGTTCTTC
CDR3 protein: CASSYGPAGTYNEQFF
clone size: .
J gene: TRBJ2-1
D gene: TRBD2
V gene: TRBV6-2/TRBV6-3

CDR3 DNA: TGTGCCAGCAGTTTGACTAGCGGGGGGGAAGAGACCCAGTACTTC
CDR3 protein: CASSLTSGGEETQYF
clone size: .
J gene: TRBJ2-5
D gene: TRBD2
V gene: TRBV12-3/TRBV12-4